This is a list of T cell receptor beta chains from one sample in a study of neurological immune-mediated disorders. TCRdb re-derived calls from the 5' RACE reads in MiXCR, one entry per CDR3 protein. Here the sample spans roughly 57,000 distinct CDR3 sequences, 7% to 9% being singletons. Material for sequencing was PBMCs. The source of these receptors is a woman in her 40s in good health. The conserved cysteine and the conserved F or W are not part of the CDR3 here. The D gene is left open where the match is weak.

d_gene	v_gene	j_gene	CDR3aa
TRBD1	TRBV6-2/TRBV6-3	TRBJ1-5	ASSYSMTGSHQPQH
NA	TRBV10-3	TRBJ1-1	AISPRDGAGGTEAF
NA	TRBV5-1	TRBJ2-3	ASSLWSDTQY
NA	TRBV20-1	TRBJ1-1	SAPRSGTMNTEAF
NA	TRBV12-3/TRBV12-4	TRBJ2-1	ASSSATTKNEQF
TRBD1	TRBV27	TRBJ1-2	ASGGGRGGYGYT
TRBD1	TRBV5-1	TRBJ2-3	ASSLGTGATDTQY
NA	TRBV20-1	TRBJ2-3	SARLEIPDTQY
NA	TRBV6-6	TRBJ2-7	ASSYSPRGFYEQY
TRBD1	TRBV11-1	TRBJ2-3	ASSSTGGSTQY
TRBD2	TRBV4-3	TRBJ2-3	ASSQDPPRGLAGDTQY
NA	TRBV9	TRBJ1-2	ASSGTFGAYYGYT
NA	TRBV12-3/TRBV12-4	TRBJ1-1	ASSRGLTEAF
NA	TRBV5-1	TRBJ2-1	ASSRAGPYNEQF
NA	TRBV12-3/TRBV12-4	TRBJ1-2	ASSFGKYYGYT
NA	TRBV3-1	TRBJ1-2	ASSLSTYGHT
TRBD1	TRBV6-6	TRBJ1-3	ATVRGQINSGNTIY
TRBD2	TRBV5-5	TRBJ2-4	ASSSGGWGLKNIQY
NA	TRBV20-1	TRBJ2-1	SPDWIYNEQF
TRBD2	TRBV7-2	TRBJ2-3	ASSPWTSGGAHRWY
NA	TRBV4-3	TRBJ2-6	ASSQDAGPGANVLT
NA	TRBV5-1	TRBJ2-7	ASSRDSPSYEQY
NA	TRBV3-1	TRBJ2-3	ASSQVPSTGTGDTQY
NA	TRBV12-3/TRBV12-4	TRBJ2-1	ASSPKWYNEQF
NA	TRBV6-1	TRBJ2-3	ASSEQAYTDTQY
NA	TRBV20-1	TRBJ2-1	SARDRAASSYNEQF
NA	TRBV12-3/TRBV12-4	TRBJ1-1	ASRIRDTQNTEAF
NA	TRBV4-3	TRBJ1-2	ASSRGQSYGYT
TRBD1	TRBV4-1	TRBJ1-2	ASSQDKGALGYT
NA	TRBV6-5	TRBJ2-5	ASSPHRETQY
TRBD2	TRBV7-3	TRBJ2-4	ASSVSTSGKNIQY
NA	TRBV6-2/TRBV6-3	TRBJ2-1	ASSYSWGGDEQF
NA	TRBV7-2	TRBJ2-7	ASSLGPSYEQY
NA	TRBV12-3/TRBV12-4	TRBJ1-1	ASSLQEMNTEAF
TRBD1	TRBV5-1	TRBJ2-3	ASSSTGGSTDTQY
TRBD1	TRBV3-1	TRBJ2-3	ASSQGTGGPDTQY
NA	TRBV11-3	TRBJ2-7	ASSLHDYEQY
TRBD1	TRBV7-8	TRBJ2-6	ASPQAGGWGGANVLT
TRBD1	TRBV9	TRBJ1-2	ASRPQDRAGYGYT
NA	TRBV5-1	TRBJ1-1	ASSPSRPTEAF
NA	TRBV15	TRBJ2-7	ATSRDGWGASD
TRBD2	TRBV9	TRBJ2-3	ASSAGGLFTDTQY
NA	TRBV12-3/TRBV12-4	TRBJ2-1	ACSRHESYNEQF
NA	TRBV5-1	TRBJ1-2	ASSPTGGIYGYT
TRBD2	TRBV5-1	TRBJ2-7	ASTLGLAGGPEQY
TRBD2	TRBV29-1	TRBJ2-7	SVWEGQGYEQY
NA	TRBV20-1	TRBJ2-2	SARDHGRAGTGELF
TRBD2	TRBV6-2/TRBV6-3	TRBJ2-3	ASSLLAKDTQY
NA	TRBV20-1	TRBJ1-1	SANIPGDTEAF
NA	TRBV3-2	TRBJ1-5	ASSQDKNWDQPQH
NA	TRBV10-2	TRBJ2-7	ASSATEGLSVAEQY
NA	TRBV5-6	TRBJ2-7	ASSPWGPAYEQY
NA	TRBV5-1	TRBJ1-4	ASSLEGQLQGEKLF
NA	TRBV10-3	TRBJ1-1	AISEPPRDTEAF